This TCR beta chain originates from a study of T cell changes during pregnancy in multiple sclerosis. CDR3 length: 14 residues. Produced via immunoSEQ multiplex PCR; TCRdb's table is partial and in-frame only. The sample holds roughly 60,000 clones; over 75% are singletons and the top ten take about 0.85%. The gene calls are TRBV21-1 and TRBJ1-2. TRBV21-1 is flagged as a pseudogene. Sequencing was performed on peripheral blood, taken before pregnancy. This receptor was taken from a female donor with multiple sclerosis, enrolled in a pregnancy study. CDR3 sequence (DNA): TGTGCCAGCGTCCTATGGAGGAATTTCTATGGCTACACCTTC. As protein: CASVLWRNFYGYTF.